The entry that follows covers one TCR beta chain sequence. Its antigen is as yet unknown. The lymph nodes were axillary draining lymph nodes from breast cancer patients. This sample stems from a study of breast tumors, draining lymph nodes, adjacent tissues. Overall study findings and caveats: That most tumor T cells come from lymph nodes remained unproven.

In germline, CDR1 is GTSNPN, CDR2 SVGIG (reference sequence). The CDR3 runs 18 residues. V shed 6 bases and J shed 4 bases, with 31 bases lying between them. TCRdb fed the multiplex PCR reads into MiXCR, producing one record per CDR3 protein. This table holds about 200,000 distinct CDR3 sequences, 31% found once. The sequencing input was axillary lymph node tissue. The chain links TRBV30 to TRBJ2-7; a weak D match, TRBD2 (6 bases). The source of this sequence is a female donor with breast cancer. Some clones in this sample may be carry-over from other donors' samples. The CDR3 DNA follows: TGTGCCTGCCAAAAGGTGGTAGGCACTAGCTCTCTACATTACGAGCAGTACTTC. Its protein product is CACQKVVGTSSLHYEQYF. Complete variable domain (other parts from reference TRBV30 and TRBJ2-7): SQTIHQWPATLVQPVGSPLSLECTVEGTSNPNLYWYRQAAGRGLQLLFYSVGIGQISSEVPQNLSASRPQDRQFILSSKKLLLSDSGFYLCACQKVVGTSSLHYEQYFGPGTRLTVT.